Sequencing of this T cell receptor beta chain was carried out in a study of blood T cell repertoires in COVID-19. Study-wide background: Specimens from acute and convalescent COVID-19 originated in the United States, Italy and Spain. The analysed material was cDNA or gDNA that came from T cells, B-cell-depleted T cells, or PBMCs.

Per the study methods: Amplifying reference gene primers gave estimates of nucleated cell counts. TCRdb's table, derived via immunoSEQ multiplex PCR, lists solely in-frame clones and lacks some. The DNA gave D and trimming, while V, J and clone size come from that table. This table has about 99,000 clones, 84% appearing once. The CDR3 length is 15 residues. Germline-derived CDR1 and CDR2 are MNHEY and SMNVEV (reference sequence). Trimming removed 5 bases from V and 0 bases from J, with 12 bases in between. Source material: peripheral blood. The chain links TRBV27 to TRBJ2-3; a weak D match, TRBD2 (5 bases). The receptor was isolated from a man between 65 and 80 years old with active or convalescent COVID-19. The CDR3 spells CASSARGPSTDTQYF. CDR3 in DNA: TGTGCCAGCAGTGCACGAGGGCCCAGCACAGATACGCAGTATTTT.